These T cell receptor beta chains were read from a single sample in a study of response to subunit inactivated influenza vaccine. Each CDR3 protein gets one entry after TCRdb re-called the RT-PCR reads with MiXCR. The table records about 780,000 distinct CDR3 sequences, approximately 17% of them present only once. The input for sequencing was PBMCs from blood, taken about 5 days after vaccination. The receptor source for this set is a middle-aged man who received an inactivated influenza vaccine. CDR3s include the opening cysteine and the closing phenylalanine or tryptophan. D genes are given only for firm matches. Some rows have no size entry. The others give once, few or many, or a class for an expanded clone.

>TRBV20-1|TRBJ2-1|many|.
CSARERRDSSYNEQFF
TGCAGTGCTAGAGAGCGGCGGGACAGCTCCTACAATGAGCAGTTCTTC
>TRBV20-1|TRBJ2-1|.|TRBD2
CSAIKISGGTYNEQFF
TGCAGTGCTATTAAGATTAGCGGGGGTACATACAATGAGCAGTTCTTC
>TRBV21-1|TRBJ1-4|.|.
CASSHRATNEKLFF
TGTGCCAGCAGCCACCGGGCAACTAATGAAAAACTGTTTTTT
>TRBV5-1|TRBJ2-7|many|TRBD1
CASSVDRGASYEQYF
TGCGCCAGCAGCGTGGACAGGGGGGCATCTTACGAGCAGTACTTC
>TRBV6-2/TRBV6-3|TRBJ2-7|once|.
CATRGEGGYEQYF
TGTGCCACCCGGGGGGAAGGGGGCTACGAGCAGTACTTC
>TRBV4-3|TRBJ2-4|.|TRBD1
CASSQNPGQGIQYF
TGCGCCAGCAGCCAAAACCCGGGACAGGGGATTCAGTACTTC
>TRBV27|TRBJ2-2|few|.
CASNIGGTVYTGELFF
TGTGCCAGCAACATTGGGGGGACAGTATACACCGGGGAGCTGTTTTTT
>TRBV20-1|TRBJ2-1|.|TRBD2
CSARGPGTSDEQFF
TGCAGTGCTAGAGGCCCAGGGACTAGCGATGAGCAGTTCTTC
>TRBV7-2|TRBJ2-1|few|.
CASSLAVLSEQFF
TGTGCCAGCAGCTTAGCCGTACTGAGTGAGCAGTTCTTC
>TRBV7-6|TRBJ2-7|few|TRBD2
CASSMTSGGASYEQYF
TGTGCCAGCAGCATGACTAGCGGGGGGGCTTCCTACGAGCAGTACTTC
>TRBV7-9|TRBJ2-2|.|.
CASSLTKGNTGELFF
TGTGCCAGCAGCCTGACGAAAGGGAACACCGGGGAGCTGTTTTTT
>TRBV30|TRBJ2-7|.|.
CAWSSGLNYEQYF
TGTGCCTGGAGTTCCGGGCTGAACTACGAGCAGTACTTC
>TRBV7-9|TRBJ2-7|.|TRBD2
CASGLLAGGQTSYEQYF
TGTGCCAGCGGACTACTAGCGGGAGGCCAAACTTCCTACGAGCAGTACTTC
>TRBV12-3/TRBV12-4|TRBJ2-3|few|.
CASQTSWEDTQYF
TGTGCCAGCCAAACTAGCTGGGAAGATACGCAGTATTTT
>TRBV20-1|TRBJ2-7|few|TRBD1
CSARSNRGTYEQYF
TGCAGTGCCCGTAGTAACAGGGGCACCTACGAGCAGTACTTC
>TRBV18|TRBJ2-5|.|TRBD1
CASSPADRAETQYF
TGTGCCAGCTCACCCGCGGACAGGGCAGAGACCCAGTACTTC
>TRBV12-3/TRBV12-4|TRBJ2-7|few|.
CASKSGGATYEQYF
TGTGCCAGCAAGAGTGGGGGTGCGACCTACGAGCAGTACTTC
>TRBV10-3|TRBJ2-7|.|TRBD1
CAISERGLVDEQYF
TGTGCCATCAGTGAGAGGGGGCTCGTGGACGAGCAGTACTTC
>TRBV6-5|TRBJ1-1|many|TRBD1
CASSYSKTGEVDTEAFF
TGTGCCAGCAGTTACTCGAAGACAGGGGAGGTGGACACTGAAGCTTTCTTT
>TRBV27|TRBJ2-7|.|.
CASSLSIDGTYEQYF
TGTGCCAGCAGTTTATCGATTGACGGGACCTACGAGCAGTACTTC
>TRBV30|TRBJ2-6|.|.
CAWSVRRTFSSGANVLTF
TGTGCCTGGAGTGTACGGAGGACATTCAGCTCTGGGGCCAACGTCCTGACTTTC
>TRBV21-1|TRBJ2-3|once|.
CASTPRIFTDTQYF
TGTGCCAGCACCCCAAGGATATTCACAGATACGCAGTATTTT
>TRBV20-1|TRBJ1-5|many|.
CSAAGAAYSNQPQHF
TGCAGTGCTGCCGGGGCGGCATATAGCAATCAGCCCCAGCATTTT
>TRBV18|TRBJ1-5|.|.
CASSPNPGSSNQPQHF
TGTGCCAGCTCACCGAATCCAGGGAGTAGCAATCAGCCCCAGCATTTT
>TRBV5-4|TRBJ2-1|.|TRBD2
CASSPPASGSYEQFF
TGTGCCAGCAGCCCTCCGGCTAGCGGGAGCTATGAGCAGTTCTTC
>TRBV5-4|TRBJ1-4|.|.
CASSLSQGRGEKLFF
TGTGCCAGCAGCTTGTCTCAGGGGAGAGGCGAAAAACTGTTTTTT
>TRBV20-1|TRBJ2-2|many|TRBD2
CSARTSGRGTGELFF
TGCAGTGCTAGAACTAGCGGGAGGGGGACCGGGGAGCTGTTTTTT
>TRBV12-3/TRBV12-4|TRBJ1-1|.|TRBD1
CASSFLTGLFFF
TGTGCCAGCAGTTTCCTGACAGGGTTGTTTTTCTTT
>TRBV20-1|TRBJ2-3|few|TRBD2
CSANTGTSVTDTQYF
TGCAGTGCTAACACCGGGACTAGCGTCACAGATACGCAGTATTTT
>TRBV7-9|TRBJ2-3|.|.
CASSLGATSRQYF
TGTGCCAGCAGCTTAGGGGCGACCTCTAGGCAGTATTTT
>TRBV20-1|TRBJ2-7|.|.
CSAIGEVRYEQYF
TGCAGTGCTATAGGGGAAGTCCGCTACGAGCAGTACTTC
>TRBV5-1|TRBJ2-7|.|TRBD2
CASSSRTSGRAEQYF
TGCGCCAGCAGCTCTCGGACTAGCGGGCGGGCCGAGCAGTACTTC
>TRBV5-1|TRBJ1-6|.|.
CASSSNIQGGNASPLHF
TGCGCCAGCAGCTCGAACATACAGGGAGGGAACGCTTCACCCCTCCACTTT
>TRBV24-1|TRBJ2-2|.|.
CATKGRGPGELFF
TGTGCCACCAAAGGACGGGGACCCGGGGAGCTGTTTTTT
>TRBV4-3|TRBJ2-5|.|TRBD1
CASSHRITGTGGSETQYF
TGCGCCAGCAGCCACCGAATTACCGGGACAGGGGGCTCGGAGACCCAGTACTTC
>TRBV25-1|TRBJ2-3|.|.
CASRDGWDGTDTQYF
TGTGCCAGCAGGGATGGTTGGGACGGCACAGATACGCAGTATTTT
>TRBV3-1|TRBJ1-3|.|.
CASSQDMGNTIYF
TGTGCCAGCAGCCAAGATATGGGAAACACCATATATTTT
>TRBV15|TRBJ2-5|.|.
CATSTDSVLEKTQYF
TGTGCCACCAGCACAGACAGTGTGTTAGAGAAGACCCAGTACTTC
>TRBV5-6|TRBJ1-5|few|TRBD1
CASSLGQGARQPQHF
TGTGCCAGCAGCCTGGGACAGGGGGCTCGCCAGCCCCAGCATTTT
>TRBV9|TRBJ1-3|.|.
CASSITQLSGNTIYF
TGTGCCAGCAGCATTACACAGCTCTCTGGAAACACCATATATTTT
>TRBV20-1|TRBJ2-7|.|.
CSVGGPLYEQYF
TGCAGCGTTGGGGGCCCCCTCTACGAGCAGTACTTC
>TRBV6-2/TRBV6-3|TRBJ2-4|.|TRBD1
CASRPRYRGNIQYF
TGTGCCAGCAGACCCCGGTACAGGGGGAACATTCAGTACTTC
>TRBV9|TRBJ2-2|.|TRBD2
CASSVARFVDSGTPNTGELFF
TGTGCCAGCAGCGTAGCTAGGTTTGTTGATAGCGGGACTCCGAACACCGGGGAGCTGTTTTTT
>TRBV11-2|TRBJ1-4|.|.
CASSWVGPGVRGGGEKLFF
TGTGCCAGCAGCTGGGTGGGGCCGGGTGTGAGGGGTGGAGGTGAAAAACTGTTTTTT
>TRBV4-3|TRBJ2-5|.|TRBD1
CASSLGTGMGETQYF
TGCGCCAGCAGCCTCGGGACAGGGATGGGAGAGACCCAGTACTTC
>TRBV28|TRBJ1-5|many|.
CASSPDSNQPQHF
TGTGCCAGCTCACCAGACAGCAATCAGCCCCAGCATTTT
>TRBV20-1|TRBJ2-1|.|TRBD2
CSARDGLAGGQFF
TGCAGTGCTAGGGATGGACTAGCGGGGGGGCAGTTCTTC
>TRBV30|TRBJ2-7|.|.
CAWSPVSYEQYF
TGTGCCTGGAGTCCGGTATCCTACGAGCAGTACTTC
>TRBV6-2/TRBV6-3|TRBJ2-7|few|TRBD2
CATFSPGLAAPYEQYF
TGTGCCACCTTTAGTCCGGGACTAGCGGCACCCTACGAGCAGTACTTC
>TRBV7-9|TRBJ1-1|few|.
CAIHGSLNTEAFF
TGTGCCATCCATGGGAGCCTGAACACTGAAGCTTTCTTT
>TRBV12-3/TRBV12-4|TRBJ2-7|.|.
CASGDRYEQYF
TGTGCCAGCGGGGACCGCTACGAGCAGTACTTC
>TRBV5-1|TRBJ2-3|many|.
CASSSHRGGRSTDTQYF
TGCGCCAGCAGCTCTCACCGGGGCGGCAGGAGCACAGATACGCAGTATTTT
>TRBV9|TRBJ2-5|.|.
CASSVGGGWETQYF
TGTGCCAGCAGCGTCGGAGGGGGCTGGGAGACCCAGTACTTC
>TRBV20-1|TRBJ1-5|.|.
CSARDGYTQPQHF
TGCAGTGCTAGAGATGGGTACACTCAGCCCCAGCATTTT
>TRBV14|TRBJ2-3|.|.
CASSSSGRQGTDTQYF
TGTGCCAGCAGCAGTAGTGGGCGCCAGGGCACAGATACGCAGTATTTT